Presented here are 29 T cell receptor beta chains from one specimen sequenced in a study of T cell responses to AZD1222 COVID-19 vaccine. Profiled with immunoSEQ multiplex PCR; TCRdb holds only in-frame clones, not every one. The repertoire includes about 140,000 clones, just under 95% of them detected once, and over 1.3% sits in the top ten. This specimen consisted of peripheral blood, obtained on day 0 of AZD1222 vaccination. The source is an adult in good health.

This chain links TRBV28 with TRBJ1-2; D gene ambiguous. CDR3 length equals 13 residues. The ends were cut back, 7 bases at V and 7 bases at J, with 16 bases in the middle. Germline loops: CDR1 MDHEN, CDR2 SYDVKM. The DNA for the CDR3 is TGTGCCAGCACCCTAACACATTCGGGTGGCTACACCTTC. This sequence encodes CASTLTHSGGYTF.

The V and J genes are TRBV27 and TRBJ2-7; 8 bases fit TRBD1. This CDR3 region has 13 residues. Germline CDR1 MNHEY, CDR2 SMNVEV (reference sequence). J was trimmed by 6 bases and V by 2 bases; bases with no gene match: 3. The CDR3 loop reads CASSLQGAGEQYF. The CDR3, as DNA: TGTGCCAGCAGTTTACAGGGGGCGGGCGAGCAGTACTTC.

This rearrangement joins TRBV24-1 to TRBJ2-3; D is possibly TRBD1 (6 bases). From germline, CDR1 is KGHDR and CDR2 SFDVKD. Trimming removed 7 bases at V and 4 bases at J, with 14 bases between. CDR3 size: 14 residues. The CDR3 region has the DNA TGTGCCACCAGAGGGGGTCTTAGCGCAGATACGCAGTATTTT. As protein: CATRGGLSADTQYF.

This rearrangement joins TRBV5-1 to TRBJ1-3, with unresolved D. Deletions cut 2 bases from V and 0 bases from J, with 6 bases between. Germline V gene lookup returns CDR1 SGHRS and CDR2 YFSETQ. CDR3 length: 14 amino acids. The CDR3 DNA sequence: TGCGCCAGCAGCTTTGAGAGCTCTGGAAACACCATATATTTT. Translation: CASSFESSGNTIYF.

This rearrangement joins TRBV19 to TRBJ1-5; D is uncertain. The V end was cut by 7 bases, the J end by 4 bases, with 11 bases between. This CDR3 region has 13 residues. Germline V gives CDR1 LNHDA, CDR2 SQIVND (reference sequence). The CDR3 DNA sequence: TGTGCCAGTACGGATATCGGTAATCAGCCCCAGCATTTT. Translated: CASTDIGNQPQHF. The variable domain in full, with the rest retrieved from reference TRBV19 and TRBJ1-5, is DGGITQSPKYLFRKEGQNVTLSCEQNLNHDAMYWYRQDPGQGLRLIYYSQIVNDFQKGDIAEGYSVSREKKESFPLTVTSAQKNPTAFYLCASTDIGNQPQHFGDGTRLSIL.

Here the CDR3 reads CASSLQGADNSPLHF. Here the CDR3 DNA reads TGCGCCAGCAGCTTGCAGGGAGCTGATAATTCACCCCTCCACTTT. The chain couples TRBV5-1 to TRBJ1-6; D is possibly TRBD1 (5 bases). In germline, CDR1 is SGHRS, CDR2 YFSETQ. This CDR3 contains 15 residues. Trimming cost V 1 base and J 5 bases, with 10 bases left between them. The full variable domain, in which reference TRBV5-1 and TRBJ1-6 provide the parts outside the CDR3, is KAGVTQTPRYLIKTRGQQVTLSCSPISGHRSVSWYQQTPGQGLQFLFEYFSETQRNKGNFPGRFSGRQFSNSRSEMNVSTLELGDSALYLCASSLQGADNSPLHFGNGTRLTVT.

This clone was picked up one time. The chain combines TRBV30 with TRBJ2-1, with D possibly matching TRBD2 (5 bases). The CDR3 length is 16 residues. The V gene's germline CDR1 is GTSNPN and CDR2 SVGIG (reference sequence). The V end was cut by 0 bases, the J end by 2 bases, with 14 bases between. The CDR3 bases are TGTGCCTGGAGTGTGGGTCTCTCGGGGACCTACAATGAGCAGTTCTTC. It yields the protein CAWSVGLSGTYNEQFF.

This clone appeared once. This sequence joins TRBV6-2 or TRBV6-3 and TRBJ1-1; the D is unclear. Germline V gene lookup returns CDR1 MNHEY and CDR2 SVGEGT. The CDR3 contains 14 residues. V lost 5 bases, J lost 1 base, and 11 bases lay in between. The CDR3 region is CASSDGKRNTEAFF. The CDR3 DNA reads TGTGCCAGCAGTGACGGGAAAAGGAACACTGAAGCTTTCTTT.

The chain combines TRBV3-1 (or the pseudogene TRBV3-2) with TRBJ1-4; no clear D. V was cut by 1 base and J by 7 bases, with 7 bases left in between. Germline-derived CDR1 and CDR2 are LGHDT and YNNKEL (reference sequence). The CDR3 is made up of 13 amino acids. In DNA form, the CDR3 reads TGTGCCAGCAGCCAAGCCCAAGGTGAAAAACTGTTTTTT. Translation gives CASSQAQGEKLFF.

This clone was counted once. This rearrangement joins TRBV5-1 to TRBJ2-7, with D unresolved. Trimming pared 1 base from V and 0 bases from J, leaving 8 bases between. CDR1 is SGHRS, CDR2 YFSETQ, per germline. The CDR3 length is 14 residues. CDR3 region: CASSLWVSSYEQYF. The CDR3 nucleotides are TGCGCCAGCAGCTTGTGGGTCAGCTCCTACGAGCAGTACTTC.

CDR3 DNA: TGTGCCAGCAGCTCCGCGGGACTAGCGGCCCCCTACGAGCAGTACTTC. Its protein is CASSSAGLAAPYEQYF. The chain is built from TRBV7-9 and TRBJ2-7; 11 bases align to TRBD2. The CDR3 consists of 16 residues. From germline, CDR1 is SEHNR and CDR2 FQNEAQ (reference sequence). The ends lost 4 bases at V and 2 bases at J; junction bases unmatched: 7.

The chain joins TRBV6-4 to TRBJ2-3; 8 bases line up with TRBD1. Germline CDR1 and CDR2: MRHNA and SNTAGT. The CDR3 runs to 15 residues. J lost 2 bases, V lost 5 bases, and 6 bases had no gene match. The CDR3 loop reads CASSPGTGDTDTQYF. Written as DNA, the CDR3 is TGTGCCAGCAGTCCCGGGACAGGCGACACAGATACGCAGTATTTT.

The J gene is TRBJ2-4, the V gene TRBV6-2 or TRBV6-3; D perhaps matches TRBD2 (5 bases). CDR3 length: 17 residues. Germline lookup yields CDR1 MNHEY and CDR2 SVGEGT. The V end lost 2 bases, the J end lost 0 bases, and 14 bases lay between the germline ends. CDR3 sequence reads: CASSYLSLDVAKNIQYF. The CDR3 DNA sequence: TGTGCCAGCAGTTACCTCTCACTAGACGTAGCCAAAAACATTCAGTACTTC.

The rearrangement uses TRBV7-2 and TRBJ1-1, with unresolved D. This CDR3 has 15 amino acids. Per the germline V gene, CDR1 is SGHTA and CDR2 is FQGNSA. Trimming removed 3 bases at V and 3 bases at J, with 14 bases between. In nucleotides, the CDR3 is TGTGCCAGCAGCTTGGCTCGAACAGCGTACACTGAAGCTTTCTTT. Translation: CASSLARTAYTEAFF.

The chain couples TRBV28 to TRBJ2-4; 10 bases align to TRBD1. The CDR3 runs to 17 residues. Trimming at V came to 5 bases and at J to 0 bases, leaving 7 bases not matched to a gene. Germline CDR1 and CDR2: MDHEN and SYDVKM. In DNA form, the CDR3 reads TGTGCCAGCAGTGAAACGACAGGGGGCTTAGCCAAAAACATTCAGTACTTC. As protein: CASSETTGGLAKNIQYF. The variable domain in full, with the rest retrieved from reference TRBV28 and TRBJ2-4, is DVKVTQSSRYLVKRTGEKVFLECVQDMDHENMFWYRQDPGLGLRLIYFSYDVKMKEKGDIPEGYSVSREKKERFSLILESASTNQTSMYLCASSETTGGLAKNIQYFGAGTRLSVL.

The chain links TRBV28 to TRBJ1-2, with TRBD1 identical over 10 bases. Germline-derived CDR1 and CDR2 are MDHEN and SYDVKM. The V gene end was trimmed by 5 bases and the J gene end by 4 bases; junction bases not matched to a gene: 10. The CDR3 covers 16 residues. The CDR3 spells CASSLTGGAMGYGYTF. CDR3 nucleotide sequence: TGTGCCAGCAGTCTGACAGGGGGCGCGATGGGCTATGGCTACACCTTC.

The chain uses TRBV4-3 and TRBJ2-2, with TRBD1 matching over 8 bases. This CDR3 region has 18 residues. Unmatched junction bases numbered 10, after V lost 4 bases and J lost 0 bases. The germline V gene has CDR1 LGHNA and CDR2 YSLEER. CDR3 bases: TGCGCCAGCAGCCTTACCGGGACAGGCCCCCCGAACACCGGGGAGCTGTTTTTT. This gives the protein CASSLTGTGPPNTGELFF.

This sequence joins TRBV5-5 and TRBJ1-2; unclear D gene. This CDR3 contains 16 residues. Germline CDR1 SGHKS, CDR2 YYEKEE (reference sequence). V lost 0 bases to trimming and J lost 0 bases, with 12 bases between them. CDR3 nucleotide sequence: TGTGCCAGCAGCTTGGAGGGAGAGCCTACTAACTATGGCTACACCTTC. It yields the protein CASSLEGEPTNYGYTF.

CDR3 amino acids: CASSLEGAGYTF. The CDR3 DNA reads TGTGCCAGCAGCTTAGAAGGGGCTGGCTACACCTTC. This chain uses TRBV7-2 with TRBJ1-2; D is perhaps TRBD1 (5 bases). From germline, CDR1 is SGHTA and CDR2 FQGNSA. The CDR3 contains 12 residues. V was pared by 1 base and J by 7 bases, with 7 bases between.

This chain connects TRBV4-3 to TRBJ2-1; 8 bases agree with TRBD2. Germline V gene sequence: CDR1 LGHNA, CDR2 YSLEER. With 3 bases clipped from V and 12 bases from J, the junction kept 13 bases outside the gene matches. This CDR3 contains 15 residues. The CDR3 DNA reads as TGCGCCAGCAGCCAGGGTGTAGCGGGAAACCCGTTGCAGTTCTTC. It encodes CASSQGVAGNPLQFF.

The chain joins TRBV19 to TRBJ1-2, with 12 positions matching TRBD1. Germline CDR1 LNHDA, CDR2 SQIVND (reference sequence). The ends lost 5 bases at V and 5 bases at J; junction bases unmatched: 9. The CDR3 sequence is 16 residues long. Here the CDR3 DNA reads TGTGCCAGTAGTTCTTCCGGGACAGGGGGCGGGTATGGCTACACCTTC. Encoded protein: CASSSSGTGGGYGYTF. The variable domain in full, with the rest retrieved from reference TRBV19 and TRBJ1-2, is DGGITQSPKYLFRKEGQNVTLSCEQNLNHDAMYWYRQDPGQGLRLIYYSQIVNDFQKGDIAEGYSVSREKKESFPLTVTSAQKNPTAFYLCASSSSGTGGGYGYTFGSGTRLTVV.

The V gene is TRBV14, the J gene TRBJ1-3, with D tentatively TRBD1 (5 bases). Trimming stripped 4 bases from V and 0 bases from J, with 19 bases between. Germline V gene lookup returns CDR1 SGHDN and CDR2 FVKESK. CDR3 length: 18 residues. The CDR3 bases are TGTGCCAGCAGCCTAAATGGGGTCTGGGACGGCTCTGGAAACACCATATATTTT. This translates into CASSLNGVWDGSGNTIYF.

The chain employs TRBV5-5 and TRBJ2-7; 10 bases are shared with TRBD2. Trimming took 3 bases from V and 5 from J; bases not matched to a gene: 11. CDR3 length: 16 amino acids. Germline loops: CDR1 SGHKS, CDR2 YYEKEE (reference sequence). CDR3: CASSSLGLAVPNEQYF. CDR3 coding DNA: TGTGCCAGCAGCTCGCTCGGACTAGCGGTCCCCAACGAGCAGTACTTC. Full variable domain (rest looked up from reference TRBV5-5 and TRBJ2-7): DAGVTQSPTHLIKTRGQQVTLRCSPISGHKSVSWYQQVLGQGPQFIFQYYEKEERGRGNFPDRFSARQFPNYSSELNVNALLLGDSALYLCASSSLGLAVPNEQYFGPGTRLTVT.

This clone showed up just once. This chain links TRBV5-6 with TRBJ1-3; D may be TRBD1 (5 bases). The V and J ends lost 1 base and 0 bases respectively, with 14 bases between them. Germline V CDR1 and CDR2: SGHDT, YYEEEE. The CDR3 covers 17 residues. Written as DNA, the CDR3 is TGTGCCAGCAGCTTGTTGGGGACCCCGAGCTCTGGAAACACCATATATTTT. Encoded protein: CASSLLGTPSSGNTIYF.

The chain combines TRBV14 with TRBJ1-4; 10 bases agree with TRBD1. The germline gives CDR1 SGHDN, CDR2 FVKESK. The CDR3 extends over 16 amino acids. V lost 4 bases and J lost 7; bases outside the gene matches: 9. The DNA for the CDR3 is TGTGCCAGCAGCCCCTCGGGGACAGGGGTTAGTGAAAAACTGTTTTTT. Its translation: CASSPSGTGVSEKLFF. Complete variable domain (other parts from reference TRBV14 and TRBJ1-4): EAGVTQFPSHSVIEKGQTVTLRCDPISGHDNLYWYRRVMGKEIKFLLHFVKESKQDESGMPNNRFLAERTGGTYSTLKVQPAELEDSGVYFCASSPSGTGVSEKLFFGSGTQLSVL.

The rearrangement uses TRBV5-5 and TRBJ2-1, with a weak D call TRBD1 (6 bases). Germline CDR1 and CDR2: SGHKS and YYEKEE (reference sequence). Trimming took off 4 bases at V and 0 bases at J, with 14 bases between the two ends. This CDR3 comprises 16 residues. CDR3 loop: CASSPREGDSYNEQFF. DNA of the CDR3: TGTGCCAGCAGCCCACGTGAGGGGGACTCCTACAATGAGCAGTTCTTC.

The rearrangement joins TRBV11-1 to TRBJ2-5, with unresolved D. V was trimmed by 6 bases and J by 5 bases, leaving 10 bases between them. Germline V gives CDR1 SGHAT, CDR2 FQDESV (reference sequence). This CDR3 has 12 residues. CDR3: CASSPAWETQYF. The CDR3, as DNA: TGTGCCAGCAGTCCCGCTTGGGAGACCCAGTACTTC.

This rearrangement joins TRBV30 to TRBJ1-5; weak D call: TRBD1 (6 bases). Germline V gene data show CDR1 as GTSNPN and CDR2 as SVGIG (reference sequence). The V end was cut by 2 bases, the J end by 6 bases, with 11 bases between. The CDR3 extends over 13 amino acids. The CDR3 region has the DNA TGTGCCTGGAGTCCCGGGGGCCGTCAGCCCCAGCATTTT. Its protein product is CAWSPGGRQPQHF.

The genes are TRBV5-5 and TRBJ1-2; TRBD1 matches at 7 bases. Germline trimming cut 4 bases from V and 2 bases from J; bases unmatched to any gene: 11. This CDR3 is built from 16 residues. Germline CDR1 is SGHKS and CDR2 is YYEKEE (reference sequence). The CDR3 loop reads CASSNTDRAGNYGYTF. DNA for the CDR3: TGTGCCAGCAGCAACACCGACAGGGCTGGGAACTATGGCTACACCTTC.